This T cell receptor beta chain was found in a study of beta chain features in type 1 diabetes. Expressed TCRB transcripts got sequenced, as all isolated RNA was reverse transcribed. Clones were sequenced by immunoSEQ multiplex PCR, and TCRdb holds only the in-frame ones, with some missing. There are 450,000 to 550,000 clones in the sample; around 30% occur only once, and around 0.065% lies in the top ten. Germline CDR1 SGHVS, CDR2 FQNEAQ. The CDR3 is 14 residues long. V was clipped by 2 bases and J by 4 bases, with 9 bases between them. Worth noting for this clone: This same CDR3 is encoded by further DNA sequences in the sample.

Each sorted population was over 98% pure. The sequence came from a man between 18 and 35 years old in good health. The chain couples TRBV7-8 to TRBJ2-1, with a weak D call TRBD2 (5 bases). The specimen was naive CD4+ T cells from blood. The CDR3 DNA reads TGTGCCAGCAGCTTACGGACTGGGTACAATGAGCAGTTCTTC. Protein sequence: CASSLRTGYNEQFF.